The 21 T cell receptor beta chains presented below share a single source sample, sequenced in a study of blood T cells in healthy people across ages. With a J-beta primer mix and a sample-barcoded 5' primer, a second PCR ran 7 to 11 cycles. Via MiXCR, TCRdb re-called the 5' RACE reads, giving one row per CDR3 protein. The sample comprises more than 900,000 distinct CDR3 sequences, approximately 25% of which are singletons, and about 0.72% rests with the top ten. The data were also submitted as part of a second study, on T cells of mothers and their children.

Input material: blood. These receptors were taken from a girl between 2 and 10 years old in good health.

The V gene is TRBV20-1, the J gene TRBJ1-3; the D gene is possibly TRBD1 (5 bases). Germline-derived CDR1 and CDR2 are DFQATT and SNEGSKA (reference sequence). CDR3 length: 16 amino acids. Trimming took 3 bases from V and 5 from J, leaving 20 bases between them. This CDR3 is CSASRLMPGGRNTIYF. Here the CDR3 DNA reads TGCAGTGCTAGCCGATTAATGCCCGGGGGTAGAAACACCATATATTTT.

This clonotype has at least ten counts. V and J are TRBV7-2 and TRBJ2-3; D is perhaps TRBD1 (6 bases). This CDR3 spans 12 amino acids. Germline V lookup: CDR1 SGHTA, CDR2 FQGNSA. Trimming removed 7 bases at V and 2 bases at J, with 7 bases between. CDR3 amino acids: CASNRDTDTQYF. The CDR3 DNA follows: TGTGCCAGCAACAGGGACACAGATACGCAGTATTTT.

This chain connects TRBV20-1 to TRBJ2-1; 8 bases line up with TRBD2. The trim removed 6 bases at V and 0 bases at J, leaving 7 bases unmatched. The germline V gene has CDR1 DFQATT and CDR2 SNEGSKA (reference sequence). The CDR3 sequence is 15 residues long. CDR3 region: CSAITGTSSYNEQFF. The DNA for the CDR3 is TGCAGTGCGATTACCGGGACTAGCTCCTACAATGAGCAGTTCTTC.

This clonotype has more than one count but fewer than ten. CDR3 residues: CSARGARGRRETQYF. Written as DNA, the CDR3 is TGCAGTGCTAGAGGGGCACGCGGGAGAAGGGAGACCCAGTACTTC. The rearrangement uses TRBV20-1 and TRBJ2-5; 7 bases line up with TRBD2. The CDR3 runs to 15 residues. V was clipped by 1 base and J by 5 bases; unmatched bases: 10. The germline V gene has CDR1 DFQATT and CDR2 SNEGSKA (reference sequence).

Worth noting for this clonotype: The germline gene is not matched at one end of the junction; a read error may be the cause. The V gene is TRBV29-1, the J gene TRBJ2-5, with D tentatively TRBD2 (6 bases). CDR1 SQVTM and CDR2 ANQGSEA come from the germline V gene. The CDR3 runs 11 residues. The CDR3 nucleotides read TGCAGCGCTGAGGAGGGTTACGAGCAGCACTTC. Amino acids: CSAEEGYEQHF.

The V and J genes are TRBV7-3 and TRBJ2-1, with D unresolved. V lost 2 bases to trimming and J lost 3 bases, with 17 bases between them. There are 17 residues in the CDR3. Germline assignment: CDR1 SGHTA and CDR2 FQGTGA. The chain's CDR3 is CASSLVGSRSDYNEQFF. As DNA, the CDR3 is TGTGCCAGCAGCTTAGTTGGCTCCAGATCAGACTACAATGAGCAGTTCTTC.

At least ten counts were recorded for this clonotype. The J gene is TRBJ2-3, the V gene TRBV6-1; 7 nucleotides match TRBD1. Trimming cost V 3 bases and J 1 base; bases outside gene matches: 4. There are 15 residues in the CDR3. CDR1 is MNHNS, CDR2 SASEGT, per germline. CDR3 coding DNA: TGTGCCAGCAGTGAGGACGGGACAGGCACAGATACGCAGTATTTT. This codes for CASSEDGTGTDTQYF.

In this sample, this clonotype turned up a few times. V usage is TRBV20-1 and J usage is TRBJ2-6, with D possibly matching TRBD2 (5 bases). CDR3 length: 18 residues. CDR1 is DFQATT and CDR2 is SNEGSKA in the germline V gene (reference sequence). With 3 bases removed from V and 0 bases from J, the gap between germline ends came to 18 bases. CDR3 sequence (DNA): TGCAGTGCTAGGCGGGTAGGCGCGGTGAGCTCTGGGGCCAACGTCCTGACTTTC. Its translation is CSARRVGAVSSGANVLTF.

V and J are TRBV7-8 and TRBJ1-4; D perhaps matches TRBD1 (6 bases). From germline, CDR1 is SGHVS and CDR2 FQNEAQ. The CDR3 runs 15 residues. V lost 2 bases and J lost 6, with 13 bases in between. The CDR3 protein is CASSLRGAIDEKLFF. The CDR3 bases are TGTGCCAGCAGCTTACGGGGGGCGATCGATGAAAAACTGTTTTTT.

The chain recombines TRBV11-2 with TRBJ2-1; unclear D gene. This CDR3 is 18 amino acids long. The V gene's germline CDR1 is SGHAT and CDR2 FQNNGV. Trimming left V 1 base short and J 2 bases short, with 18 bases between. The CDR3 nucleotides are TGTGCCAGCAGCTTAGTTCCCCAACCATTGGCGGCCTACAATGAGCAGTTCTTC. Its translation is CASSLVPQPLAAYNEQFF. Drawing the rest from reference TRBV11-2 and TRBJ2-1, the complete variable domain is EAGVAQSPRYKIIEKRQSVAFWCNPISGHATLYWYQQILGQGPKLLIQFQNNGVVDDSQLPKDRFSAERLKGVDSTLKIQPAKLEDSAVYLCASSLVPQPLAAYNEQFFGPGTRLTVL.

The rearrangement uses TRBV11-3 and TRBJ1-2; a weak D match, TRBD1 (6 bases). CDR3 length: 15 residues. Trimming took off 4 bases at V and 4 bases at J, with 16 bases between the two ends. In germline, CDR1 is SGHNT, CDR2 YENEEA. Written as DNA, the CDR3 is TGTGCCAGCAGCTCCAGGCGGGACACCTTCTATGGCTACACCTTC. This gives the protein CASSSRRDTFYGYTF.

The chain links TRBV5-5 to TRBJ2-7; D gene ambiguous. The V end lost 6 bases, the J end lost 0 bases, and 13 bases lay between the germline ends. There are 14 residues in the CDR3. Germline V gene lookup returns CDR1 SGHKS and CDR2 YYEKEE (reference sequence). The CDR3 region has the DNA TGTGCCAGCACCCTAGAGGAGTTCTCCTACGAGCAGTACTTC. It translates to CASTLEEFSYEQYF.

The chain carries TRBV29-1 and TRBJ1-2; 7 bases are a match to TRBD1. The germline gives CDR1 SQVTM, CDR2 ANQGSEA. V lost 5 bases and J lost 6; bases outside the gene matches: 6. This CDR3 comprises 12 residues. The CDR3 DNA reads as TGCAGCGTTAGAGACAGGGTAGATGGCTACACCTTC. The encoded protein is CSVRDRVDGYTF.

The chain joins TRBV6-1 to TRBJ1-2; D is ambiguous. The germline V and J ends were trimmed by 2 bases and 3 bases, with 13 bases remaining between them. Germline lookup yields CDR1 MNHNS and CDR2 SASEGT. This CDR3 region has 15 residues. The CDR3 loop is CASSERAIIDYGYTF. The CDR3 region has the DNA TGTGCCAGCAGTGAACGGGCCATTATTGACTATGGCTACACCTTC.

The chain joins TRBV29-1 to TRBJ2-7; D is unresolved. V lost 5 bases to trimming and J lost 1 base, with 12 bases between them. This CDR3 region has 13 residues. Germline lookup yields CDR1 SQVTM and CDR2 ANQGSEA. The CDR3: CSVFYPSSYEQYF. For the CDR3, the DNA is TGCAGCGTTTTTTACCCAAGTTCCTACGAGCAGTACTTC.

This clonotype was counted many times. The chain carries TRBV29-1 and TRBJ2-1, with 11 bases fitting TRBD2. This CDR3 is 13 amino acids long. CDR1 is SQVTM, CDR2 ANQGSEA, per germline. The V segment lost 5 bases and the J segment 4 bases; nucleotides outside the gene matches: 1. The CDR3 bases are TGCAGCGTTCGGACTAGCGGGTACAATGAGCAGTTCTTC. Its translation: CSVRTSGYNEQFF.

This clonotype was picked up a small number of times. The chain carries TRBV19 and TRBJ1-2; D perhaps matches TRBD1 (6 bases). CDR3 length equals 14 residues. V shed 3 bases and J shed 6 bases, with 14 bases lying between them. Germline CDR1 LNHDA, CDR2 SQIVND (reference sequence). In DNA form, the CDR3 reads TGTGCCAGTAGTATCCTAACCAGGGGCCATGGCTACACCTTC. Its translation is CASSILTRGHGYTF. The complete variable domain, with remaining parts taken from reference TRBV19 and TRBJ1-2, reads DGGITQSPKYLFRKEGQNVTLSCEQNLNHDAMYWYRQDPGQGLRLIYYSQIVNDFQKGDIAEGYSVSREKKESFPLTVTSAQKNPTAFYLCASSILTRGHGYTFGSGTRLTVV.

This chain links TRBV20-1 with TRBJ2-5, with TRBD2 matching over 9 bases. The V gene's germline CDR1 is DFQATT and CDR2 SNEGSKA (reference sequence). There are 17 residues in the CDR3. V lost 0 bases to trimming and J lost 3 bases; unmatched junction nucleotides: 11. CDR3 in amino acids: CSARDKKETSGKETQYF. The CDR3, as DNA: TGCAGTGCTAGAGATAAGAAGGAGACTAGCGGAAAAGAGACCCAGTACTTC.

The chain has TRBV20-1 and TRBJ2-5; D is unclear. The CDR3 totals 12 residues. V lost 4 bases and J lost 2, with 8 bases in between. CDR1 is DFQATT and CDR2 is SNEGSKA in the germline V gene (reference sequence). The CDR3 spells CSATTVQETQYF. The CDR3 nucleotides are TGCAGTGCTACGACGGTTCAAGAGACCCAGTACTTC.

This chain joins TRBV20-1 and TRBJ2-1, with TRBD1 as a possible D gene (5 bases). This CDR3 is 16 amino acids long. The V end was cut by 1 base, the J end by 2 bases, with 15 bases between. Germline V gene lookup returns CDR1 DFQATT and CDR2 SNEGSKA (reference sequence). As DNA, the CDR3 is TGCAGTGCTAGAGCGGTACGGGCGGACACCTACAATGAGCAGTTCTTC. Residues: CSARAVRADTYNEQFF.

The V and J genes are TRBV20-1 and TRBJ2-1, with TRBD1 matching over 11 bases. The J call may be wrong; the DNA end is better matched by TRBJ2-7. This CDR3 contains 17 residues. Germline values: CDR1 DFQATT, CDR2 SNEGSKA (reference sequence). CDR3 protein: CSAPNVPPGQGAYEQYF. DNA for the CDR3: TGCAGTGCCCCCAACGTCCCCCCGGGACAGGGGGCCTACGAGCAGTACTTC.